This entry lists 3 T cell receptor beta chains sequenced from one sample in a study of regulatory T cells in long-lasting Graves disease. Stated time point: persistent/refractory GD, antithyroid drugs over 5 years with positive TRAb. Following extraction of RNA from PBMCs, that RNA was used to make the TCR library. HTBI primers from iRepertoire and Arm-PCR of CDR3 regions yielded the TCR beta libraries. TCRdb re-called the multiplex PCR reads through MiXCR, storing one row per CDR3 protein. The table includes around 400,000 distinct CDR3 sequences, 23% detected once. Sequencing was performed on peripheral blood mononuclear cells (PBMCs), taken when the disease was refractory, from a patient treated with antithyroid drugs. The receptors derive from a female donor with Graves disease.

The V and J genes are TRBV19 and TRBJ2-7; the D gene is possibly TRBD2 (6 bases). Germline CDR1 LNHDA, CDR2 SQIVND (reference sequence). There are 16 residues in the CDR3. V was pared by 6 bases and J by 7 bases, with 25 bases between. The CDR3 DNA reads TGTGCCAGTAGCCCTTCTACTAGTCGGAGGGGCCGGGAGCAGTACTTC. Amino acids: CASSPSTSRRGREQYF.

This chain connects TRBV2 to TRBJ2-3, with 13 bases matching TRBD2. The CDR3 consists of 20 residues. Germline-derived CDR1 and CDR2 are SNHLY and FYNNEI. Trimming removed 8 bases from V and 4 bases from J; junction bases left unmatched: 21. The CDR3 nucleotides are TGTGCCAGCGCGCAAATTCGACTAGCGGGAGGATTGGTTAATCCAGATACGCAGTATTTT. Protein sequence: CASAQIRLAGGLVNPDTQYF.

The J gene is TRBJ2-5, the V gene TRBV4-3, with TRBD1 matching 10 bases. Germline V gene data show CDR1 as LGHNA and CDR2 as YSLEER. The CDR3 spans 15 residues. The junction had 2 bases not matched to a gene; V was cut back by 1 base and J by 3 bases. Here the CDR3 reads CASSQVGTGEETQYF. CDR3 nucleotide sequence: TGCGCCAGCAGCCAAGTCGGGACAGGGGAAGAGACCCAGTACTTC.